The following is a T cell receptor beta chain sequence with its context. Its antigen is not identified. The junction departs from germline at one end; a sequencing error may be responsible. Combining a sample-barcoded 5' primer with a J-beta primer mix, a second PCR ran for about 7 to 12 cycles. TCRdb recomputed calls from the 5' RACE reads with MiXCR, one row per CDR3 protein. The sample holds about 1.8 million distinct CDR3 sequences, roughly 52% seen once. The germline gives CDR1 MGHRA, CDR2 YSYEKL. This CDR3 spans 14 amino acids. Per-sample yields of isolated PBMCs were at least 7 million. These data are taken from a study of blood T cells in healthy people across ages. Findings and caveats of the study: Long-lived donors had more naive CD4+ cells and higher diversity than aged donors.

This receptor was identified in a middle-aged woman in good health. The J gene is TRBJ1-2, the V gene TRBV4-1; D not resolved. The material sequenced was blood. The CDR3 bases are TGCGCCAGCAGCCAAGGCACGGGATCCTATGGCCACACCTTC. Translating gives CASSQGTGSYGHTF.